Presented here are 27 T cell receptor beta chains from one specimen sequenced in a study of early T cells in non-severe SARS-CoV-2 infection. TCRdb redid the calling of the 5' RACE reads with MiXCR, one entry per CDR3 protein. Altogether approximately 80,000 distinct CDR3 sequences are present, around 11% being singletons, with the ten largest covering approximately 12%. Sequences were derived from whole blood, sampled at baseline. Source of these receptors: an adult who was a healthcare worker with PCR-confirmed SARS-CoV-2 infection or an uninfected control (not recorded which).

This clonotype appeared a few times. This CDR3 is CSARWVGTNFRYF. CDR3 nucleotides: TGCAGTGCTAGATGGGTGGGCACAAATTTTCGGTATTTT. The genes are TRBV20-1 and TRBJ2-3; D gene ambiguous. V was cut by 2 bases and J by 14 bases, with 20 bases left in between. In germline, CDR1 is DFQATT, CDR2 SNEGSKA (reference sequence). CDR3 length: 13 amino acids.

CDR3 loop: CASSQDRGGKIADTQYF. The CDR3 DNA sequence: TGCGCCAGCAGCCAAGATCGAGGGGGGAAGATCGCAGATACGCAGTATTTT. This chain uses TRBV4-1 with TRBJ2-3; D possibly uses TRBD1 or TRBD2 (6 bases each). This CDR3 comprises 17 residues. Between the trimmed V and J ends, which lost 0 bases and 4 bases, there was a span of 17 bases. Germline V gives CDR1 MGHRA, CDR2 YSYEKL.

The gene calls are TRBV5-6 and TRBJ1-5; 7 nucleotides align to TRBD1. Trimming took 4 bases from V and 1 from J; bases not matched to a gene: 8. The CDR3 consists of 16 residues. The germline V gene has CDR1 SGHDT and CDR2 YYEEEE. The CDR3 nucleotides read TGTGCCAGCAGCACTGGCAGGGGGAGCAGCAATCAGCCCCAGCATTTT. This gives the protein CASSTGRGSSNQPQHF.

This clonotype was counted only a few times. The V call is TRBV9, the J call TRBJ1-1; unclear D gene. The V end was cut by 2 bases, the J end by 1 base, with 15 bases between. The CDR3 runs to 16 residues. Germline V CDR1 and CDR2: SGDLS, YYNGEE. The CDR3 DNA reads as TGTGCCAGCAGCGTGGGGTCGGCAGTCCAGAACACTGAAGCTTTCTTT. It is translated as CASSVGSAVQNTEAFF.

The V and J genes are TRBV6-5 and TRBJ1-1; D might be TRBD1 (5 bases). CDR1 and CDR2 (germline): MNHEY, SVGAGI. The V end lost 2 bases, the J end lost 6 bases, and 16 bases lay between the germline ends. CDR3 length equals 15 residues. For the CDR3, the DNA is TGTGCCAGCAGTTACGGGGCTCCCGGAACTTCTGAAGCTTTCTTT. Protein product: CASSYGAPGTSEAFF.

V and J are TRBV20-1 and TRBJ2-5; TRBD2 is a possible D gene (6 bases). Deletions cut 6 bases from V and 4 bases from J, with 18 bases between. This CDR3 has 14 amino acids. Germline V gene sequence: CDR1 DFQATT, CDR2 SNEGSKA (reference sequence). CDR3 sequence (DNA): TGCAGTGCCCCACGTCCGGGACTTGGAGAGACCCAGTACTTC. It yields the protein CSAPRPGLGETQYF.

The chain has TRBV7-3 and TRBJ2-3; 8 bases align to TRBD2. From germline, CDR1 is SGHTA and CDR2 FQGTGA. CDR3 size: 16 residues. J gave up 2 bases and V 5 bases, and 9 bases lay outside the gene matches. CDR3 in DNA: TGTGCCAGCAGCCCCGCCGGGACTAGAACCACAGATACGCAGTATTTT. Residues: CASSPAGTRTTDTQYF.

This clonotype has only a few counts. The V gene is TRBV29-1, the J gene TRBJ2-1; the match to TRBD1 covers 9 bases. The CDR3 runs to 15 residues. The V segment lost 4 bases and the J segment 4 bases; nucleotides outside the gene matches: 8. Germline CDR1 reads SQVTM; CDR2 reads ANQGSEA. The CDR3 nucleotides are TGCAGCGTTGGGAGGACAGGGGCCGCATACAATGAGCAGTTCTTC. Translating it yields CSVGRTGAAYNEQFF.

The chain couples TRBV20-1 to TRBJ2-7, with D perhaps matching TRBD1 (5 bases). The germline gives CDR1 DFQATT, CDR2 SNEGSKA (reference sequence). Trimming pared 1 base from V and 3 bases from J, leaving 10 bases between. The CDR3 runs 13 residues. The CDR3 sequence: CSARGGSDYEQYF. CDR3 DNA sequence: TGCAGTGCTAGAGGGGGCAGTGACTACGAGCAGTACTTC.

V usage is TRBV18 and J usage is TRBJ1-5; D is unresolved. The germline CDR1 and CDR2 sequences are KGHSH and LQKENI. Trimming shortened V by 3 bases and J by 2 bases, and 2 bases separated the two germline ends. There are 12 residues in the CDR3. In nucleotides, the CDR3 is TGTGCCAGCTCACCCGGCAATCAGCCCCAGCATTTT. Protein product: CASSPGNQPQHF. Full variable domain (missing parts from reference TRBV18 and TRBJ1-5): NAGVMQNPRHLVRRRGQEARLRCSPMKGHSHVYWYRQLPEEGLKFMVYLQKENIIDESGMPKERFSAEFPKEGPSILRIQQVVRGDSAAYFCASSPGNQPQHFGDGTRLSIL.

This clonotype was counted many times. DNA for the CDR3: TGTGCCAGCAGCTTACTCCCCTCTACAGGGGGAGGGTATGGCTACACCTTC. This codes for CASSLLPSTGGGYGYTF. This chain links TRBV7-2 with TRBJ1-2; TRBD1 matches at 8 bases. Germline V gene lookup returns CDR1 SGHTA and CDR2 FQGNSA. The CDR3 covers 17 residues. Germline trimming cut 2 bases from V and 5 bases from J; bases unmatched to any gene: 13.

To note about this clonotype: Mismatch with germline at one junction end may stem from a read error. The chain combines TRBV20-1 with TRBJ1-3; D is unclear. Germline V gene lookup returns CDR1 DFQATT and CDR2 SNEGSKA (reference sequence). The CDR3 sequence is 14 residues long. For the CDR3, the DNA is TGCAGTGCTAGACGCTCTCTCTCTGGAACCACCATATATTTT. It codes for CSARRSLSGTTIYF.

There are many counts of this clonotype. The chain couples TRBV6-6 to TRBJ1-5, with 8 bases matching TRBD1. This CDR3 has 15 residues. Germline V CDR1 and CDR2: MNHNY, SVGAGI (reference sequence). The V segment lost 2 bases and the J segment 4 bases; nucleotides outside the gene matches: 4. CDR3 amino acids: CASSYLDRGNQPQHF. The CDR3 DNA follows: TGTGCCAGCAGTTACCTTGACAGGGGAAATCAGCCCCAGCATTTT.

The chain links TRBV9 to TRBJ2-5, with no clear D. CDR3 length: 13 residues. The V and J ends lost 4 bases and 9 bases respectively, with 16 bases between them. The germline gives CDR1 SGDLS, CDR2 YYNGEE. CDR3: CASSPPSEQAQYF. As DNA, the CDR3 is TGTGCCAGCAGCCCCCCTTCAGAACAAGCCCAGTACTTC.

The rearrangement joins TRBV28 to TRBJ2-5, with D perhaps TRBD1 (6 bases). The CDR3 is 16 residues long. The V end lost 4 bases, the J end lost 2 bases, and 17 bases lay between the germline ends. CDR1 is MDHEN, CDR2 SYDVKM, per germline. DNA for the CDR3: TGTGCCAGCAGTTCCCCAGGGGTGGTATCTCAAGAGACCCAGTACTTC. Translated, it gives CASSSPGVVSQETQYF. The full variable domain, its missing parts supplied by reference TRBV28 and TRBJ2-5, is DVKVTQSSRYLVKRTGEKVFLECVQDMDHENMFWYRQDPGLGLRLIYFSYDVKMKEKGDIPEGYSVSREKKERFSLILESASTNQTSMYLCASSSPGVVSQETQYFGPGTRLLVL.

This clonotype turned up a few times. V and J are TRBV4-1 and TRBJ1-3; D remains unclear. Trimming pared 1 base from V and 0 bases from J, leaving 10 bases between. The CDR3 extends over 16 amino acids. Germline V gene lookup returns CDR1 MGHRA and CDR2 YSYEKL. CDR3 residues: CASSQVVVSSGNTIYF. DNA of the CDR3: TGCGCCAGCAGCCAAGTCGTGGTGAGCTCTGGAAACACCATATATTTT.

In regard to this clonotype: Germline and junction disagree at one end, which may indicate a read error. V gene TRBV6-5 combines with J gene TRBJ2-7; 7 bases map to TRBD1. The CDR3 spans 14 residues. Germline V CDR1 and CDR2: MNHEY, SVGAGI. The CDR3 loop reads CATIEGAGSYERYF. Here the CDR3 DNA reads TGTGCCACAATCGAGGGGGCCGGCTCCTACGAGCGGTACTTC.

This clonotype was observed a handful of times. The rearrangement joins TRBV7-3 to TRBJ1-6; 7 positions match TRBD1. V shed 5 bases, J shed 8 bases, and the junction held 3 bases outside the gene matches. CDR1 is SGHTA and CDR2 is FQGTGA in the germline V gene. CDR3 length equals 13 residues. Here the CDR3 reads CASSAGQHSPLHF. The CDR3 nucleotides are TGTGCCAGCAGCGCGGGACAGCATTCACCCCTCCACTTT.

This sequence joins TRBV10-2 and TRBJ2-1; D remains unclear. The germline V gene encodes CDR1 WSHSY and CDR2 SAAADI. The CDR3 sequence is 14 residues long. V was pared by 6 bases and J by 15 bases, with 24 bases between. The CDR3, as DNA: TGCGCCAGCAGGGGGAATGAGGTTAGGCAGAAGCCGTTCTTC. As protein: CASRGNEVRQKPFF.

The CDR3 protein is CSVGGERGTDTQYF. The CDR3 DNA follows: TGCAGCGTTGGAGGGGAGCGAGGAACAGATACGCAGTATTTT. V is TRBV29-1 and J is TRBJ2-3, with D tentatively TRBD1 or TRBD2 (5 bases each). V was cut by 4 bases and J by 3 bases, with 14 bases left in between. The V gene's germline CDR1 is SQVTM and CDR2 ANQGSEA. CDR3 size: 14 residues.

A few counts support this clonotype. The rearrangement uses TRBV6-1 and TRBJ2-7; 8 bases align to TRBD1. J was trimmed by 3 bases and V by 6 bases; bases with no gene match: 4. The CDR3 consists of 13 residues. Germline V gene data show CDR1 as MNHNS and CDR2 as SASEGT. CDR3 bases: TGTGCCAGCAGGAAACAGGGGGACTACGAGCAGTACTTC. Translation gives CASRKQGDYEQYF.

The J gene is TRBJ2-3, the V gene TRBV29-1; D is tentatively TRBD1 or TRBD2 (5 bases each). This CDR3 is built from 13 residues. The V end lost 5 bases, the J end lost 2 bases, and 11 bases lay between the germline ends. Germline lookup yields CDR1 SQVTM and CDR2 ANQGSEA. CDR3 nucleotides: TGCAGCGTTTGGGGACGATCCACAGATACGCAGTATTTT. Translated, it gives CSVWGRSTDTQYF.

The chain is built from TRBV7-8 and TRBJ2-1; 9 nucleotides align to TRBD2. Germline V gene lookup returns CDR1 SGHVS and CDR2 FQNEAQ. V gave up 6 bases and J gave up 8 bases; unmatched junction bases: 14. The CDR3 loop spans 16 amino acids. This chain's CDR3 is CASSRPSRGGRDEQFF. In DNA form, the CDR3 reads TGTGCCAGCAGTCGACCCTCGCGGGGGGGCCGGGATGAGCAGTTCTTC.

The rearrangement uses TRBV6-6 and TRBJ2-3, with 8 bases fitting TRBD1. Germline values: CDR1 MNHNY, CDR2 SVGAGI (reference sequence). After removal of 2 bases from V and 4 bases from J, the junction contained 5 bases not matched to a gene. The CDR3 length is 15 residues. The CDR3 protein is CASSYGQGAADTQYF. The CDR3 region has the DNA TGTGCCAGCAGTTACGGTCAGGGGGCGGCAGATACGCAGTATTTT.

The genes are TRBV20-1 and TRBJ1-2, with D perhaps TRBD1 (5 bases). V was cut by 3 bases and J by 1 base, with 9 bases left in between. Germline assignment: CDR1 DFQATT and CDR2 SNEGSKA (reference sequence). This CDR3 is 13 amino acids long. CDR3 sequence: CSASGGYNYGYTF. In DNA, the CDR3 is TGCAGTGCTAGCGGGGGTTATAACTATGGCTACACCTTC.

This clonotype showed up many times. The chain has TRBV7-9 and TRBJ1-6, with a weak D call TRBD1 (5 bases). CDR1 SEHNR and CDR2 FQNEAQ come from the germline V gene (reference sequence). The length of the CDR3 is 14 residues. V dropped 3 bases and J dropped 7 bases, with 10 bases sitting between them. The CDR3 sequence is CASSLGGANSPLHF. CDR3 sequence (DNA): TGTGCCAGCAGCTTGGGGGGAGCGAATTCACCCCTCCACTTT. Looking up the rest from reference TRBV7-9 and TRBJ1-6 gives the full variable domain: DTGVSQNPRHKITKRGQNVTFRCDPISEHNRLYWYRQTLGQGPEFLTYFQNEAQLEKSRLLSDRFSAERPKGSFSTLEIQRTEQGDSAMYLCASSLGGANSPLHFGNGTRLTVT.

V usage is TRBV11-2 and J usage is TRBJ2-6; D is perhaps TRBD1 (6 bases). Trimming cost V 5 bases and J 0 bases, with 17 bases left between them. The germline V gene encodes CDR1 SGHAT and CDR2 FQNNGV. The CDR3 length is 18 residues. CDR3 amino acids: CASSQEQGWSSGANVLTF. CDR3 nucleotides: TGTGCCAGCAGCCAAGAACAGGGATGGTCCTCTGGGGCCAACGTCCTGACTTTC.